The rows below give T cell receptor beta chains drawn from one sample of a study of blood T cell repertoires in COVID-19. Only in-frame clones appear in the TCRdb table, and some are missing; sequencing was by immunoSEQ multiplex PCR. The table records 270,000 or so clones, more than 85% of them present only once. Sequenced: peripheral blood. These receptors were taken from a man aged 40-49 years with acute or convalescent COVID-19. CDR3s include the opening cysteine and the closing phenylalanine or tryptophan. The D gene is left open where the match is weak. The size field is filled for only some rows; it gives once, few, many or a size class.

>TRBJ2-2|.|.|TRBV5-1
TGCGCCAGCAGCTTGACAGGGGAGGCCGGGGAGCTGTTTTTT
CASSLTGEAGELFF
>TRBJ1-4|.|.|TRBV5-1
TGCGCCAGCAGCTTGGATCGAGTCCCTAATGAAAAACTGTTTTTT
CASSLDRVPNEKLFF
>TRBJ2-6|.|.|TRBV6-5
TGTGCCAGCAGTTCCCGGACAGTCTCTGGGGCCAACGTCCTGACTTTC
CASSSRTVSGANVLTF
>TRBJ1-1|.|.|TRBV5-1
TGCGCCAGCAGCTTTACAGGCCGCGGCACTGAAGCTTTCTTT
CASSFTGRGTEAFF
>TRBJ1-4|TRBD1|once|TRBV2
TGTGCCAGCAGTGAAGCAGGGACAGGGGTTAATGAAAAACTGTTTTTT
CASSEAGTGVNEKLFF
>TRBJ2-3|.|.|TRBV3-1/TRBV3-2
TGTGCCAGCACCCCAGGGGCTTGGACAGATACGCAGTATTTT
CASTPGAWTDTQYF
>TRBJ2-7|TRBD1|.|TRBV6-6
TGTGCCAGCAGTTCCTGGGACAGGGGAGAAGAGCAGTACTTC
CASSSWDRGEEQYF
>TRBJ1-5|.|.|TRBV9
TGTGCCAGCAGCCCCGAAGGAAGGGGGAATCAGCCCCAGCATTTT
CASSPEGRGNQPQHF
>TRBJ1-6|TRBD1|few|TRBV4-2
TGTGCCAGCAGCTCAGACAGGGTCTCCCTCCACTTT
CASSSDRVSLHF
>TRBJ1-3|TRBD1|.|TRBV5-1
TGCGCCAGCAGCTTGGAGGGACAGGGAGGAAACACCATATATTTT
CASSLEGQGGNTIYF